These 7 T cell receptor beta chains were all obtained from the same sample, sequenced in a study of cytomegalovirus exposure and HLA in healthy donors. PCR involved 60 Vbeta and 13 Jbeta primers. Method: immunoSEQ multiplex PCR; TCRdb's copy keeps in-frame clones and lacks some. The sample contains about 120,000 clones, around four fifths of which appear only once. The sequencing input was PBMCs. The receptors here all came from a man between 18 and 29 years old in good health and CMV-seropositive.

This chain joins TRBV14 and TRBJ2-4, with 7 bases identical to TRBD1. This CDR3 spans 14 amino acids. Trimming removed 4 bases from V and 4 bases from J; junction bases left unmatched: 4. The germline gives CDR1 SGHDN, CDR2 FVKESK. The CDR3 reads CASSRWDSKNIQYF. CDR3 bases: TGTGCCAGCAGCCGATGGGACAGTAAAAACATTCAGTACTTC.

V usage is TRBV4-1 and J usage is TRBJ2-7; 8 nucleotides line up with TRBD1. The CDR3 is 17 amino acids. Trimming at V came to 5 bases and at J to 2 bases, leaving 14 bases not matched to a gene. Germline lookup yields CDR1 MGHRA and CDR2 YSYEKL. CDR3: CASSAPRWGTGAYEQYF. The CDR3 DNA follows: TGCGCCAGCAGCGCCCCCCGGTGGGGGACAGGCGCCTACGAGCAGTACTTC.

The J gene is TRBJ1-5, the V gene TRBV2; 8 nucleotides line up with TRBD1. The J segment lost 2 bases and the V segment lost 4 bases, leaving 4 bases of the junction unmatched. The germline CDR1 and CDR2 sequences are SNHLY and FYNNEI. This CDR3 is 15 amino acids long. CDR3 residues: CASSGSGGGNQPQHF. The CDR3 DNA is TGTGCCAGCAGTGGGTCAGGGGGCGGCAATCAGCCCCAGCATTTT.

This chain uses TRBV28 with TRBJ1-5, with 7 bases lining up with TRBD1. Germline CDR1 reads MDHEN; CDR2 reads SYDVKM. This CDR3 region has 16 residues. V shed 10 bases, J shed 2 bases, and the junction held 14 bases outside the gene matches. The CDR3 here is CANTRGGAFRNQPQHF. The CDR3 DNA reads TGTGCCAATACAAGAGGGGGCGCGTTTCGCAATCAGCCCCAGCATTTT.

The chain joins TRBV9 to TRBJ2-1; perhaps TRBD2 as D (7 bases). The CDR3 extends over 16 amino acids. V was shortened by 0 bases and J by 7 bases, with 17 bases between the two germline ends. Germline assignment: CDR1 SGDLS and CDR2 YYNGEE. The CDR3 loop is CASSVGGGLLRNEQFF. The CDR3, as DNA: TGTGCCAGCAGCGTAGGCGGGGGCTTGTTAAGGAATGAGCAGTTCTTC.

This chain joins TRBV2 and TRBJ1-4; the D gene is possibly TRBD1 (5 bases). This CDR3 spans 14 amino acids. Deletions cut 7 bases from V and 8 bases from J, with 17 bases between. Germline-derived CDR1 and CDR2 are SNHLY and FYNNEI. The CDR3 nucleotides read TGTGCCAGCACCCCTGGGGCGCAGGAGGAAAAACTGTTTTTT. Encoded protein: CASTPGAQEEKLFF.

V gene TRBV6-5 combines with J gene TRBJ2-3; 7 bases match TRBD2. V was clipped by 0 bases and J by 2 bases; unmatched bases: 2. The germline V gene encodes CDR1 MNHEY and CDR2 SVGAGI. This CDR3 is built from 15 residues. CDR3 sequence (DNA): TGTGCCAGCAGTTACTCGGGGGGGTTCACAGATACGCAGTATTTT. Translated: CASSYSGGFTDTQYF.